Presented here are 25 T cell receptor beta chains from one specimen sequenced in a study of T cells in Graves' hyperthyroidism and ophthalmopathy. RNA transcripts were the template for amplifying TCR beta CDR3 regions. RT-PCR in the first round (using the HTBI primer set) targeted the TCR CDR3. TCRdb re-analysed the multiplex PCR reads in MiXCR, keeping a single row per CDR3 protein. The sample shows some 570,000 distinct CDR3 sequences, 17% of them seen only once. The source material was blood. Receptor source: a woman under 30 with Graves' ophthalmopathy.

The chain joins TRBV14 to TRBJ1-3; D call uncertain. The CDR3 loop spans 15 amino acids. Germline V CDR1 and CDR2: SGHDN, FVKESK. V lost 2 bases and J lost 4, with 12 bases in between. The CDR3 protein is CASSQYLLGGNTIYF. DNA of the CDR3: TGTGCCAGCAGCCAATATCTTCTGGGAGGAAACACCATATATTTT.

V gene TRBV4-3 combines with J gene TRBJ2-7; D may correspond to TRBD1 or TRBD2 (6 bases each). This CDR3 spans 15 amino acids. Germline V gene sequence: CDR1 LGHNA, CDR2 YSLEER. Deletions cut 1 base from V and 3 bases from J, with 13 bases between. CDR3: CASSQATGADYEQYF. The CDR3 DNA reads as TGCGCCAGCAGCCAAGCAACGGGGGCCGACTACGAGCAGTACTTC.

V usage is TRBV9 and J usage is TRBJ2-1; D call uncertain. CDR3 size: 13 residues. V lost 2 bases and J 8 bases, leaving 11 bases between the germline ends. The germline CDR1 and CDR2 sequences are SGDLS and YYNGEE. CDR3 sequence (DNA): TGTGCCAGCAGCGTTGGTAGTTTCGATGAGCAGTTCTTC. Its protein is CASSVGSFDEQFF.

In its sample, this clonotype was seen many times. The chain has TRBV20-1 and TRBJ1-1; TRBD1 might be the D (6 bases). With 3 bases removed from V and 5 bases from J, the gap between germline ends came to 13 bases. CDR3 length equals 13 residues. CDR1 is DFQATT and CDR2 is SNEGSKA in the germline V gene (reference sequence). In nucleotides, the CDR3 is TGCAGTGCTAGCGGGGGGGCGGAAACTGAAGCTTTCTTT. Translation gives CSASGGAETEAFF.

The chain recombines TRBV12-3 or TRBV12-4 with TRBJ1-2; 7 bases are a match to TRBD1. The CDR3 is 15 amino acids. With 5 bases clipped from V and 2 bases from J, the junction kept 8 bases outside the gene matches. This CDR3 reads CASSAPGQPNYGYTF. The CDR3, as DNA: TGTGCCAGCAGTGCTCCGGGACAGCCAAACTATGGCTACACCTTC.

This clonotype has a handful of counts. The chain's CDR3 is CASSPSPADYEQYF. The CDR3 DNA follows: TGCGCCAGCAGCCCCTCGCCGGCGGACTACGAGCAGTACTTC. The V and J genes are TRBV5-1 and TRBJ2-7; D gene uncertain. Germline V gene data show CDR1 as SGHRS and CDR2 as YFSETQ. CDR3 length: 14 residues. With 4 bases removed from V and 3 bases from J, the gap between germline ends came to 14 bases.

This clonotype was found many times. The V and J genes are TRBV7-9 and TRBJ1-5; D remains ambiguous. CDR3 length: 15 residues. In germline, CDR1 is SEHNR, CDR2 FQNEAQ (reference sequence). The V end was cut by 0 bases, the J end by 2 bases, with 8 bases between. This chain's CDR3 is CASSLASAGNQPQHF. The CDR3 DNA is TGTGCCAGCAGCTTAGCTTCGGCAGGCAATCAGCCCCAGCATTTT.

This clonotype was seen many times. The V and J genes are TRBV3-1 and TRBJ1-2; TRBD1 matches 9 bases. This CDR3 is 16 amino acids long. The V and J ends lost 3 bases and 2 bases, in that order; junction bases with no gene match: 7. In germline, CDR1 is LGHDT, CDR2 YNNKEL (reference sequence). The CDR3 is CASSQVGTGTNYGYTF. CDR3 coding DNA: TGTGCCAGCAGCCAGGTCGGGACAGGGACGAACTATGGCTACACCTTC.

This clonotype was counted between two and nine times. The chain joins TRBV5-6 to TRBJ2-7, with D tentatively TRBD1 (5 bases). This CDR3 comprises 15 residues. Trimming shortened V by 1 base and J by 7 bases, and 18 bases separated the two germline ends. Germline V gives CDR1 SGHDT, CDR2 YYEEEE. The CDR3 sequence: CASSLFQGWDWEQYF. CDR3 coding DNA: TGTGCCAGCAGCTTGTTCCAGGGCTGGGATTGGGAGCAGTACTTC.

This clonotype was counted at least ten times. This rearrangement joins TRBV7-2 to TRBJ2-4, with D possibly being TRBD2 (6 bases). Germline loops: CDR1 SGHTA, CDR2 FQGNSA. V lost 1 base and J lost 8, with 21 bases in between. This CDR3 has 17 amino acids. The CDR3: CASSLVGGGGAGDIQYF. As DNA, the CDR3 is TGTGCCAGCAGCTTAGTTGGTGGAGGAGGGGCCGGGGACATTCAGTACTTC. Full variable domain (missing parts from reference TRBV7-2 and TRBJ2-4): GAGVSQSPSNKVTEKGKDVELRCDPISGHTALYWYRQSLGQGLEFLIYFQGNSAPDKSGLPSDRFSAERTGGSVSTLTIQRTQQEDSAVYLCASSLVGGGGAGDIQYFGAGTRLSVL.

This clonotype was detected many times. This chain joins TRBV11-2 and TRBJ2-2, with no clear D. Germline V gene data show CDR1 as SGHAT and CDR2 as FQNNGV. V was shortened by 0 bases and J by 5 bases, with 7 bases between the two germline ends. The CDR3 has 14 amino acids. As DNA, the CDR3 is TGTGCCAGCAGCTTAGAGTCCGGGACCGGGGAGCTGTTTTTT. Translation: CASSLESGTGELFF.

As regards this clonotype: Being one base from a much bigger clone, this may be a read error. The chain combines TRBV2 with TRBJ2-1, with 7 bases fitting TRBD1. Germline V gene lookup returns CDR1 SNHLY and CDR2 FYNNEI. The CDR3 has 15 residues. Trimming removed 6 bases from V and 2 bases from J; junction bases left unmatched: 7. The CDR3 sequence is CASRDWTGPYNEQFF. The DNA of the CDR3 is TGTGCCAGCAGGGACTGGACAGGTCCCTACAATGAGCAGTTCTTC. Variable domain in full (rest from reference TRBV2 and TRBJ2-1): EPEVTQTPSHQVTQMGQEVILRCVPISNHLYFYWYRQILGQKVEFLVSFYNNEISEKSEIFDDQFSVERPDGSNFTLKIRSTKLEDSAMYFCASRDWTGPYNEQFFGPGTRLTVL.

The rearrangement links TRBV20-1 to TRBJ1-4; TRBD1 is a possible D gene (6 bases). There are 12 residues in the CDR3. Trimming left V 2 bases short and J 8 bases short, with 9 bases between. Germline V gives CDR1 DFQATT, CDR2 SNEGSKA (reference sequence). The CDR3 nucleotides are TGCAGTGCTAGAACAGGGCGAGAAAAACTGTTTTTT. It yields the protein CSARTGREKLFF.

The DNA of the CDR3 is TGTGCCAGCAGCCAAGAGGGACAGGGCCGGAATGAGCAGTTCTTC. Translated: CASSQEGQGRNEQFF. This chain joins TRBV4-2 and TRBJ2-1; TRBD1 matches 9 bases. Trimming took 0 bases from V and 7 from J; bases not matched to a gene: 4. This CDR3 region has 15 residues. Per germline, CDR1 LGHNA and CDR2 YNFKEQ.

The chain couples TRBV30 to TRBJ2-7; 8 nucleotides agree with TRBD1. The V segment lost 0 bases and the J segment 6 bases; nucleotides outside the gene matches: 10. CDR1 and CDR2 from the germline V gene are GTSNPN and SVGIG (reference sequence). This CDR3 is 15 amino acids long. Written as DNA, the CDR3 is TGTGCCTGGAGTGTACCTGGGTCAGGGGGCGGCGAGCAGTACTTC. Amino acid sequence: CAWSVPGSGGGEQYF. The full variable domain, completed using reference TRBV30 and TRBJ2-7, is SQTIHQWPATLVQPVGSPLSLECTVEGTSNPNLYWYRQAAGRGLQLLFYSVGIGQISSEVPQNLSASRPQDRQFILSSKKLLLSDSGFYLCAWSVPGSGGGEQYFGPGTRLTVT.

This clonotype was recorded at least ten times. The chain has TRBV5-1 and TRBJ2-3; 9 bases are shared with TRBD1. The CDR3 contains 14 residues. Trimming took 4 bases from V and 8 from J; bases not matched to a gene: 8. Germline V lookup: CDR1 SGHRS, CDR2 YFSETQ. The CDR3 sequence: CASSPGQGQGTQYF. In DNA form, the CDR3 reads TGCGCCAGCAGCCCCGGACAGGGGCAAGGTACGCAGTATTTT.

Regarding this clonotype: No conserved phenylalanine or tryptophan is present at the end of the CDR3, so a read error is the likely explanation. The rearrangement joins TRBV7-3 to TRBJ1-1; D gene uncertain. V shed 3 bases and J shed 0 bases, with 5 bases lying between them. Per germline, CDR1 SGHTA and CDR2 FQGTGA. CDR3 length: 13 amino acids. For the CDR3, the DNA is TGTGCCAGCAGCTTCGGGTTGAACACTGAAGCTTTCCTT. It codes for CASSFGLNTEAFL.

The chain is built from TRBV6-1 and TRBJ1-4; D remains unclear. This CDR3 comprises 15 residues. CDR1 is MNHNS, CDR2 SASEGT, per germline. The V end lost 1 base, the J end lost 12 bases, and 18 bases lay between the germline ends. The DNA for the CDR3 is TGTGCCAGCAGTGAAGTGGACCGCTTTTGGGAGGAACTGTTTTTT. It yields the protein CASSEVDRFWEELFF.

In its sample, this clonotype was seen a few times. The CDR3 sequence is CASRGSSGNTIYF. CDR3 coding DNA: TGTGCCAGCAGGGGCAGCTCTGGAAACACCATATATTTT. The genes are TRBV9 and TRBJ1-3; no clear D. The V end was cut by 5 bases, the J end by 0 bases, with 6 bases between. The V gene's germline CDR1 is SGDLS and CDR2 YYNGEE. This CDR3 spans 13 amino acids.

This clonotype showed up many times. In nucleotides, the CDR3 is TGTGCCAGCAGTTTATCCCGCAGGAATAGCAATCAGCCCCAGCATTTT. It translates to CASSLSRRNSNQPQHF. V and J are TRBV28 and TRBJ1-5; no definite D call. Trimming pared 1 base from V and 0 bases from J, leaving 10 bases between. This CDR3 comprises 16 residues. Germline V gene sequence: CDR1 MDHEN, CDR2 SYDVKM.

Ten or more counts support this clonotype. CDR3 sequence: CASSFRANYGYTF. CDR3 coding DNA: TGTGCCAGCAGTTTTAGGGCTAACTATGGCTACACCTTC. V is TRBV6-1 and J is TRBJ1-2, with D unclear. CDR1 is MNHNS, CDR2 SASEGT, per germline. V was trimmed by 5 bases and J by 0 bases, leaving 7 bases between them. The CDR3 extends over 13 amino acids.

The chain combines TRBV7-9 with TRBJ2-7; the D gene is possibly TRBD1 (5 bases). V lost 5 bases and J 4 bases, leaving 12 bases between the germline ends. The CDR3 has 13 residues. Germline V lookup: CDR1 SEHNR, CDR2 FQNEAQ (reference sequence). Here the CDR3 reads CASSRVTGYEQYF. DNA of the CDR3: TGTGCCAGCAGCCGAGTTACAGGTTACGAGCAGTACTTC.

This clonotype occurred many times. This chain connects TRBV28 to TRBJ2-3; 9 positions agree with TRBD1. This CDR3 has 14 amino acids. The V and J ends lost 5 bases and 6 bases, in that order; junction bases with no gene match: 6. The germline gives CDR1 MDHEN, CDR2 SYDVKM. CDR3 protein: CASSPRTGDDTQYF. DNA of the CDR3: TGTGCCAGCAGTCCGAGGACAGGGGACGATACGCAGTATTTT.

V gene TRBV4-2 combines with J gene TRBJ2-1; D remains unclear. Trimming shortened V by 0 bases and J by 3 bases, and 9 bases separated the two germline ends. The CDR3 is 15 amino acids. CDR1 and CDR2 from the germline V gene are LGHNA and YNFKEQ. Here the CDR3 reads CASSQESDLYNEQFF. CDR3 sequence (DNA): TGTGCCAGCAGCCAAGAGTCCGACCTCTACAATGAGCAGTTCTTC.

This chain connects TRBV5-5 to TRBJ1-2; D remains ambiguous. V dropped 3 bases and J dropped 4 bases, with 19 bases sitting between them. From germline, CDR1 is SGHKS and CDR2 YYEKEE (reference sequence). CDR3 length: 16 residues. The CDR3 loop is CASSSQIHGRSYGYTF. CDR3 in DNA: TGTGCCAGCAGCTCGCAGATTCACGGACGCTCCTATGGCTACACCTTC.